Listed here are 11 T cell receptor beta chains from one sample, sequenced in a study of monozygotic twins with inflammatory bowel disease. TCRdb re-called the 5' RACE reads, yielding one record per CDR3 amino acid sequence without DNA. The sample yields 200,000 to 250,000 distinct CDR3 sequences, of which the top ten take up about 8%. The sequenced sample consisted of blood. These receptors were obtained from a human donor with ulcerative colitis or Crohn's disease, or a healthy co-twin of an affected twin (not recorded which).

The rearrangement joins TRBV18 to TRBJ2-4; there is no DNA to check the TCRdb D call of TRBD2. CDR1 KGHSH and CDR2 LQKENI come from the germline V gene. The CDR3 spans 18 residues. CDR3 sequence reads: CASSPRLAGERMENIQYF.

The CDR3 sequence is CASSRNWRGGSYEQYF. The chain couples TRBV4-1 to TRBJ2-7; the TCRdb call, TRBD1, lacks DNA for checking. Germline CDR1 is MGHRA and CDR2 is YSYEKL. The CDR3 is 16 residues long.

This chain uses TRBV5-1 with TRBJ2-7. This CDR3 has 13 residues. In germline, CDR1 is SGHRS, CDR2 YFSETQ. The CDR3 loop is CASSLGQDGEQYF.

This chain joins TRBV12-3 or TRBV12-4 and TRBJ2-1; the D gene TCRdb calls, TRBD2, cannot be checked with no DNA. The length of the CDR3 is 16 residues. The CDR3 loop is CASSPTGLATPWEQFF.

The rearrangement joins TRBV7-2 to TRBJ2-1; TCRdb names TRBD2, which stays unverified in the absence of DNA. The V gene's germline CDR1 is SGHTA and CDR2 FQGNSA. There are 13 residues in the CDR3. This CDR3 reads CASSWRRYNEQFF.

This chain links TRBV7-2 with TRBJ2-2; TCRdb outputs TRBD2, but without DNA this stays unchecked. Germline V lookup: CDR1 SGHTA, CDR2 FQGNSA. The CDR3 sequence is 14 residues long. CDR3 loop: CASSLGTSGGELFF.

The chain is built from TRBV5-1 and TRBJ2-2; the TRBD1 assignment by TCRdb is unverifiable without DNA. This CDR3 region has 14 residues. Germline CDR1 reads SGHRS; CDR2 reads YFSETQ. The chain's CDR3 is CASRQTGNTGELFF.

The chain couples TRBV6-1 to TRBJ2-7; TCRdb lists TRBD1, though no DNA is available to test this call. The CDR3 is 13 residues long. Germline V lookup: CDR1 MNHNS, CDR2 SASEGT. The CDR3 region is CASKWDRDKEQYF.

This chain connects TRBV7-2 to TRBJ1-1; TCRdb proposes TRBD1, but this gene call is untestable without DNA. The CDR3 contains 15 residues. Germline V lookup: CDR1 SGHTA, CDR2 FQGNSA. Here the CDR3 reads CASSSPTVVNTEAFF.

This chain links TRBV20-1 with TRBJ2-1; there is no DNA to check the TCRdb D call of TRBD2. The germline CDR1 and CDR2 sequences are DFQATT and SNEGSKA (reference sequence). The CDR3 sequence is 17 residues long. The CDR3 reads CSARLPSGTSRTNEQFF.

The CDR3 spells CASSLGSRTSETQYF. The chain combines TRBV5-1 with TRBJ2-5. Germline CDR1 and CDR2: SGHRS and YFSETQ. There are 15 residues in the CDR3.